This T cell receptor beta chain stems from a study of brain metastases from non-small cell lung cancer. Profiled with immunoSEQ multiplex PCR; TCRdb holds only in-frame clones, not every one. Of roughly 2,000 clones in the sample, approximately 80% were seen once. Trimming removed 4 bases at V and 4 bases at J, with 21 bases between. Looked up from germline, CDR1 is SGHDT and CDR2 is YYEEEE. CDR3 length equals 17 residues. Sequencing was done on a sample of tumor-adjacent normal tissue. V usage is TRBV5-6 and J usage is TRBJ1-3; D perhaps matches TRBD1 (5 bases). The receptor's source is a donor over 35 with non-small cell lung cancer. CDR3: CASSVGHSRLSGNTIYF. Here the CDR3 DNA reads TGTGCCAGCAGCGTCGGACACAGTCGACTCTCAGGAAACACCATATATTTT.